A selection of T cell receptor beta chains follows, all from one sample in a study of monozygotic twins with cystic fibrosis. Here immunoSEQ multiplex PCR was the method, and the copy in TCRdb shows in-frame clones only, minus some. The sample has 30,000 or so clones, over 60% seen once. Sequenced material: blood. The receptors originated from a girl aged 5 to 17 with cystic fibrosis. Both conserved end residues are part of each CDR3. Fields, in order: J gene, D gene, V gene, clone size, CDR3 protein, CDR3 DNA. D genes are given only for firm matches. A row's size may be missing; if present it is once, few, many or a size class.

TRBJ2-5,-,TRBV6-1,-,CASSTAQETQYF,TGTGCCAGCAGTACCGCTCAAGAGACCCAGTACTTC
TRBJ2-3,TRBD2,TRBV19,-,CASSIGVAGGPTDTQYF,TGTGCCAGTAGTATTGGGGTAGCGGGAGGGCCCACAGATACGCAGTATTTT
TRBJ2-6,TRBD2,TRBV18,-,CASSAGGSYSGANVLTF,TGTGCCAGCTCAGCGGGAGGTTCCTACTCTGGGGCCAACGTCCTGACTTTC
TRBJ2-4,TRBD1,TRBV5-8,once,CASSFRSGGLGIQYF,TGTGCCAGCAGCTTTAGATCAGGGGGCTTGGGCATTCAGTACTTC
TRBJ2-7,TRBD1,TRBV7-3,few,CASSVAYRGEQYF,TGTGCCAGCAGCGTCGCCTACAGGGGCGAGCAGTACTTC
TRBJ1-1,-,TRBV30,-,CAGDRVNTEAFF,TGTGCCGGTGACAGAGTGAACACTGAAGCTTTCTTT
TRBJ2-7,TRBD2,TRBV19,-,CASSTPGLDYEQYF,TGTGCCAGTAGTACTCCGGGACTAGACTACGAGCAGTACTTC
TRBJ1-5,-,TRBV15,-,CATSRYHGGSQPQHF,TGTGCCACCAGCAGGTACCACGGAGGGTCTCAGCCCCAGCATTTT
TRBJ1-1,-,TRBV30,-,CAWEGGVNTEAFF,TGTGCCTGGGAGGGAGGGGTGAACACTGAAGCTTTCTTT
TRBJ2-1,TRBD2,TRBV6-6,-,CASPTDSGNEQFF,TGTGCCAGTCCTACGGATAGCGGGAATGAGCAGTTCTTC
TRBJ2-5,-,TRBV6-1,-,CASSEAARVYF,TGTGCCAGCAGTGAAGCGGCTAGAGTGTACTTC
TRBJ1-2,-,TRBV20-1,-,CSASVGGSYTF,TGCAGTGCTAGCGTAGGGGGAAGCTACACCTTC
TRBJ2-5,-,TRBV5-1,once,CASSVEYQETQYF,TGCGCCAGCAGCGTGGAGTACCAAGAGACCCAGTACTTC
TRBJ1-3,-,TRBV7-9,-,CASSLLIGAGNTIYF,TGTGCCAGCAGCTTACTCATAGGGGCTGGAAACACCATATATTTT
TRBJ1-2,-,TRBV5-4,once,CASSGKDSRDGYTF,TGTGCCAGCAGCGGGAAGGACAGTCGTGATGGCTACACCTTC
TRBJ1-5,-,TRBV5-6,-,CASISEEPQHF,TGTGCCAGCATCTCAGAGGAGCCCCAGCATTTT
TRBJ1-4,TRBD1,TRBV7-7,-,CASSRTGMGEKLFF,TGTGCTAGCAGCCGGACAGGGATGGGTGAAAAACTGTTTTTT
TRBJ1-2,-,TRBV11-2,few,CASSLAGSYTF,TGTGCCAGCAGCTTAGCGGGAAGCTACACCTTC
TRBJ2-1,-,TRBV6-5,-,CASSYLNEQFF,TGTGCCAGCAGTTACCTCAATGAGCAGTTCTTC
TRBJ2-2,TRBD2,TRBV29-1,-,CSALGLATGELFF,TGCAGCGCTCTGGGACTAGCCACCGGGGAGCTGTTTTTT
TRBJ2-5,-,TRBV5-4,-,CASRLSRGTQETQYF,TGTGCCAGCAGACTATCCCGGGGGACTCAAGAGACCCAGTACTTC
TRBJ2-7,TRBD1,TRBV27,few,CASSLLWDRGPEEQYF,TGTGCCAGCAGTTTATTATGGGACAGGGGGCCGGAGGAGCAGTACTTC